This T cell receptor beta chain stems from a study of blood T cell repertoires in COVID-19. Across the whole study: In each case, the material was cDNA or gDNA derived from T cells, B-cell-depleted T cells, or PBMCs.

Repertoires were generated with immunoSEQ multiplex PCR, while TCRdb's copy carries only in-frame clones and drops some. The sample gives roughly 180,000 clones, approximately 80% of which show up once; over 6.5% is in the top ten. Seattle patients were enrolled during active infection and followed longitudinally. This CDR3 is 14 amino acids long. V was pared by 10 bases and J by 2 bases, with 9 bases of the junction left unmatched. Germline CDR1 and CDR2: MNHEY and SMNVEV (reference sequence). The sequencing sample was made of peripheral blood. The V gene is TRBV27, the J gene TRBJ2-3, with 7 bases identical to TRBD2. The receptor was derived from a woman in her forties with COVID-19, enrolled during active disease. CDR3 sequence: CATYKGGNTDTQYF. CDR3 in DNA: TGTGCCACGTATAAGGGAGGGAACACAGATACGCAGTATTTT.